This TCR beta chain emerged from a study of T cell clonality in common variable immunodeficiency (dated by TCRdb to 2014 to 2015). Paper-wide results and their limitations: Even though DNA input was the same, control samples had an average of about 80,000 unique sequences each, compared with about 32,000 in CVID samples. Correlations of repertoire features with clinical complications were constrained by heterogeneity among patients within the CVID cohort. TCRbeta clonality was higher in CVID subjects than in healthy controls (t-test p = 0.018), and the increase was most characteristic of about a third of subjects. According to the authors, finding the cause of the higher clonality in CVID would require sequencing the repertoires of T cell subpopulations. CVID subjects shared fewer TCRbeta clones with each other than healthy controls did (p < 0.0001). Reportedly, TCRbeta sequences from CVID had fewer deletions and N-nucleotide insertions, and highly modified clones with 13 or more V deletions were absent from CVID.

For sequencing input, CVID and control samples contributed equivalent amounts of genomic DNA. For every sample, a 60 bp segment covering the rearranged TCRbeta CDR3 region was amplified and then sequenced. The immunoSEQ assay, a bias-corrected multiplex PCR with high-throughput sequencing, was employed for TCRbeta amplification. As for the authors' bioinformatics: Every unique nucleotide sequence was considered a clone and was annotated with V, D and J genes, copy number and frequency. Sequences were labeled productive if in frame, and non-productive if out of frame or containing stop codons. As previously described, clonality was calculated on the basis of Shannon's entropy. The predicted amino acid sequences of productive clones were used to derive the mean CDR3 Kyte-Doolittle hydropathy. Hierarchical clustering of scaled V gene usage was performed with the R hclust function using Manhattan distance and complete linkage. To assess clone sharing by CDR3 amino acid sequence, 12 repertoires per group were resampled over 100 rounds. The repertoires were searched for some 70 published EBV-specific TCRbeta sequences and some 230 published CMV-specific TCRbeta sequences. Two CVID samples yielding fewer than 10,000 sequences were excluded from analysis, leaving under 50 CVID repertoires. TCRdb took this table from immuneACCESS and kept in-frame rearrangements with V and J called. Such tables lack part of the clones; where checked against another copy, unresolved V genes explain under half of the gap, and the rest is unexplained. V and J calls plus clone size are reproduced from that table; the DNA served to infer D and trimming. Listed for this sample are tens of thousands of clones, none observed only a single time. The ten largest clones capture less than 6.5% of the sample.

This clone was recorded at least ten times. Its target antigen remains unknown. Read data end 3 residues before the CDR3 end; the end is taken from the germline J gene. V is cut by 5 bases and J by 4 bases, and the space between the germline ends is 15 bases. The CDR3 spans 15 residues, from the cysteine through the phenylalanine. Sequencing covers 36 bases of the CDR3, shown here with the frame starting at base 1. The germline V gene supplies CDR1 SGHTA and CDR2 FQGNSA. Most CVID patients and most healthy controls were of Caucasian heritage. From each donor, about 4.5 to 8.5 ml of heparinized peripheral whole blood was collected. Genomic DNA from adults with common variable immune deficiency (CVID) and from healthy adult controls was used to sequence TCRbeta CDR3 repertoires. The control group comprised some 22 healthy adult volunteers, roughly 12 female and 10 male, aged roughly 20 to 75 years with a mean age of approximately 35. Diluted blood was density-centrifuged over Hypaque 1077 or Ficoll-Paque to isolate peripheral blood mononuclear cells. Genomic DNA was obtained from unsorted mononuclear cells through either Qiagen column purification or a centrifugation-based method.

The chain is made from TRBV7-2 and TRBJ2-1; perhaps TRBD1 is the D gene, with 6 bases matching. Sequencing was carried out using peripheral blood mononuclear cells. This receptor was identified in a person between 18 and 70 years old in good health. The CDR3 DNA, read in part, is TGTGCCAGCAGCCTAGTCTGGGGGCCGTACAATGAG. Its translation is CASSLVWGPYNE. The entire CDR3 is CASSLVWGPYNEQFF. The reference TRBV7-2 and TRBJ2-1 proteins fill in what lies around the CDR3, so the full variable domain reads GAGVSQSPSNKVTEKGKDVELRCDPISGHTALYWYRQSLGQGLEFLIYFQGNSAPDKSGLPSDRFSAERTGGSVSTLTIQRTQQEDSAVYLCASSLVWGPYNEQFFGPGTRLTVL.